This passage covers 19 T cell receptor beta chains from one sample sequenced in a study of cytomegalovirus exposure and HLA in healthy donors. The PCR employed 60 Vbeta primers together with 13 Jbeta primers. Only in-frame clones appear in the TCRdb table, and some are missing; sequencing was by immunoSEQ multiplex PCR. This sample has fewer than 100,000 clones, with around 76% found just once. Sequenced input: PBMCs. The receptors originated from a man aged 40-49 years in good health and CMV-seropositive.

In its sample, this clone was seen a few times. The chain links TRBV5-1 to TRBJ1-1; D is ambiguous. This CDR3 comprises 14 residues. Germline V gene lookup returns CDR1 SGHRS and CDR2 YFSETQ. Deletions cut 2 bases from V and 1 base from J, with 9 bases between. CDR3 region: CASSFIGGNTEAFF. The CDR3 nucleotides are TGCGCCAGCAGCTTTATAGGCGGGAACACTGAAGCTTTCTTT.

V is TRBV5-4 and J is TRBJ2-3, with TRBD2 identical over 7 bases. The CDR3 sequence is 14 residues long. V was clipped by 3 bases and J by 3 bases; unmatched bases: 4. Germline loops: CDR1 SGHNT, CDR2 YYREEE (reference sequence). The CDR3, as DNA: TGTGCCAGCAGCTCCGGCGGGGGAACAGATACGCAGTATTTT. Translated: CASSSGGGTDTQYF.

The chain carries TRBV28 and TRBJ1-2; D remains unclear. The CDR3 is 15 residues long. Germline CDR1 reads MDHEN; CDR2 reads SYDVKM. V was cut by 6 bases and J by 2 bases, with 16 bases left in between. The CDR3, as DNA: TGTGCCAGCAGAACCGCCGGGGTTGGCAACTATGGCTACACCTTC. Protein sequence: CASRTAGVGNYGYTF.

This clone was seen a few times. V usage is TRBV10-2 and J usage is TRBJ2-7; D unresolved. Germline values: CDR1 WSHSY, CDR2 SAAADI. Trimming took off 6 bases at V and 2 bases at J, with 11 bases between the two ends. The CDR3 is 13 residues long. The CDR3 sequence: CASSSEPTYEQYF. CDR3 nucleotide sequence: TGCGCCAGCAGCTCGGAGCCCACCTACGAGCAGTACTTC.

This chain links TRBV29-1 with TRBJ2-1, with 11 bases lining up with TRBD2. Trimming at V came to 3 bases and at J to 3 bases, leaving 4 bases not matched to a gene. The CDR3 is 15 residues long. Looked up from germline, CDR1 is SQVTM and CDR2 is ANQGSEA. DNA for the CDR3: TGCAGCGTTGACTCCGGGACTAGCGGCTACAATGAGCAGTTCTTC. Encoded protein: CSVDSGTSGYNEQFF.

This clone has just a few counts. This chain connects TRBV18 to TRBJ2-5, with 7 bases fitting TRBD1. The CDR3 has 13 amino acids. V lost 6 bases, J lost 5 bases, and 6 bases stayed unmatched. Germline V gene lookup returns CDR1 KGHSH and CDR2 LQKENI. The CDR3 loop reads CASSQTGAETQYF. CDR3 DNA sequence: TGTGCCAGCTCGCAAACAGGGGCGGAGACCCAGTACTTC.

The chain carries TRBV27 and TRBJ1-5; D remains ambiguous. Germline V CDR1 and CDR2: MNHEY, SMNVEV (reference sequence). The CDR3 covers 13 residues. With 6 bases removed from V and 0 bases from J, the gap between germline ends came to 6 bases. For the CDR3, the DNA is TGTGCCAGCAGCCCCATTAGCAATCAGCCCCAGCATTTT. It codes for CASSPISNQPQHF.

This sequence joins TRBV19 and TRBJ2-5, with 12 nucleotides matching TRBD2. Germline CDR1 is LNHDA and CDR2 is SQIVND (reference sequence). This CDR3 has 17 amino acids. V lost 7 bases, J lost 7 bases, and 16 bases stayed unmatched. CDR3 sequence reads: CASTPGPSGRAMGTQYF. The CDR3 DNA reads TGTGCCAGTACCCCGGGGCCTAGCGGGAGGGCAATGGGGACCCAGTACTTC.

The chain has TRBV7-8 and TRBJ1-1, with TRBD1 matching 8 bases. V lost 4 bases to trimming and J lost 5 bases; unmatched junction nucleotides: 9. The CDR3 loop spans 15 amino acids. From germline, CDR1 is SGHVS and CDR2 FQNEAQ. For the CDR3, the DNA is TGTGCCAGCAGCTCCCTTGGACAGGGCGATACTGAAGCTTTCTTT. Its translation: CASSSLGQGDTEAFF.

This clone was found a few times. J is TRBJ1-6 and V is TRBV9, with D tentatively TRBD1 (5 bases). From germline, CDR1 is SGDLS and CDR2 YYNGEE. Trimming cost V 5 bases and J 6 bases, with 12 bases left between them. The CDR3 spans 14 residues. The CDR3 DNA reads TGTGCCAGCAGTAGGGGAGGGTTTAATTCACCCCTCCACTTT. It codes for CASSRGGFNSPLHF.

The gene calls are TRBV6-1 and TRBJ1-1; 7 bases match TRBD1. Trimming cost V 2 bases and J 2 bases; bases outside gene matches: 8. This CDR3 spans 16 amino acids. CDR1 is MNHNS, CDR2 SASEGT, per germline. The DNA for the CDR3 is TGTGCCAGCAGTGAACGTCAAGGGGGCGGAAACACTGAAGCTTTCTTT. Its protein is CASSERQGGGNTEAFF.

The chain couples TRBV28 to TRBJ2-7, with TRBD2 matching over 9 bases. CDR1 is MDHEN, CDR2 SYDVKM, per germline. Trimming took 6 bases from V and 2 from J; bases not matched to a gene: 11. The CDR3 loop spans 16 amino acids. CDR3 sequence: CASSSSLAGTTYEQYF. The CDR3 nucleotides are TGTGCCAGCAGCTCCTCCCTAGCGGGGACAACCTACGAGCAGTACTTC.

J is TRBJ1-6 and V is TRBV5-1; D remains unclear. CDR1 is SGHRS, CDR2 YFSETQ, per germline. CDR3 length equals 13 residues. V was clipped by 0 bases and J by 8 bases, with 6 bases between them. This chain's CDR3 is CASSLGRDSPLHF. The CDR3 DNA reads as TGCGCCAGCAGCTTGGGTCGGGATTCACCCCTCCACTTT.

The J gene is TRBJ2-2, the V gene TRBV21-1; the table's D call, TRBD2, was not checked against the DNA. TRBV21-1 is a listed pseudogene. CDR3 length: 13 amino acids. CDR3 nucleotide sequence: TGTGCCAGCAGGAACTTCGGGGCCGGGGAGCTGTTTTTT. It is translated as CASRNFGAGELFF.

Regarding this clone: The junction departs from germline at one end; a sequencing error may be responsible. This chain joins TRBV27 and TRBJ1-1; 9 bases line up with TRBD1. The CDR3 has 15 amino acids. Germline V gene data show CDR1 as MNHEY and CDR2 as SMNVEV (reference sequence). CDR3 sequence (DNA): TGTGCCAGCAGTACCCGACAGGGGGAAGACACTGAAGCTCTCTTT. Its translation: CASSTRQGEDTEALF.

In nucleotides, the CDR3 is TGTGCCAGCAGTACCCTCCCGGGAGTGGATTACAATGAGCAGTTCTTC. This encodes CASSTLPGVDYNEQFF. The chain uses TRBV28 and TRBJ2-1; TRBD2 might be the D (6 bases). There are 16 residues in the CDR3. Trimming took 5 bases from V and 4 from J, leaving 18 bases between them. Germline V gene lookup returns CDR1 MDHEN and CDR2 SYDVKM.

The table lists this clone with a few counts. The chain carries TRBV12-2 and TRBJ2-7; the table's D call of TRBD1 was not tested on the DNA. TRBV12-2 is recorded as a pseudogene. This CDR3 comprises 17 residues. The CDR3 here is CASRLGIQGLIYYEQYF. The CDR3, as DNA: TGTGCAAGTCGCTTAGGAATTCAGGGGCTCATTTACTACGAGCAGTACTTC.

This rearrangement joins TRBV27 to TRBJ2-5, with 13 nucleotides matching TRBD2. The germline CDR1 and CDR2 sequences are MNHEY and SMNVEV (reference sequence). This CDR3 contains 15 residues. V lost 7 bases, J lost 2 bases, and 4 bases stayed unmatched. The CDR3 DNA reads TGTGCCAGCAAGAGACTAGCGGGGGGTCAAGAGACCCAGTACTTC. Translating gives CASKRLAGGQETQYF.

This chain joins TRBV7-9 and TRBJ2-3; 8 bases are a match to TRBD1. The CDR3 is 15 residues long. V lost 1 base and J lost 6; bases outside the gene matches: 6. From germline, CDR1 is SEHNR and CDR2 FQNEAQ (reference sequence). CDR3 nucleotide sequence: TGTGCCAGCAGCTTAGACGGACAGGGCTCTGATACGCAGTATTTT. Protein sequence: CASSLDGQGSDTQYF.